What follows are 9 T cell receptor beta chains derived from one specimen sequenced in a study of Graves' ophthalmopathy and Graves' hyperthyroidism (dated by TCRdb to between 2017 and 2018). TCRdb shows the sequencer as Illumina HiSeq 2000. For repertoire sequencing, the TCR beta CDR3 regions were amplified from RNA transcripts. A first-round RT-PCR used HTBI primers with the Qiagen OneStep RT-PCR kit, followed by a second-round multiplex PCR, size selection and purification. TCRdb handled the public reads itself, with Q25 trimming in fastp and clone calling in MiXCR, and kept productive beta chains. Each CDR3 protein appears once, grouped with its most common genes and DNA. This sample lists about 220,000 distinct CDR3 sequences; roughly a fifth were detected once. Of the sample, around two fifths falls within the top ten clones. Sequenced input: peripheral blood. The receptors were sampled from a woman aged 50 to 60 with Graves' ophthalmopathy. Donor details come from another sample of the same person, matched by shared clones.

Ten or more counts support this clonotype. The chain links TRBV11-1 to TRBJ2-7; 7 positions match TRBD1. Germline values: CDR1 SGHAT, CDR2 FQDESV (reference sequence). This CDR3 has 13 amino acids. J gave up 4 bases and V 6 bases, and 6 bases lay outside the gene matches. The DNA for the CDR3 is TGTGCCAGCAGTTTACCAGGGGGATACGAGCAGTACTTC. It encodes CASSLPGGYEQYF.

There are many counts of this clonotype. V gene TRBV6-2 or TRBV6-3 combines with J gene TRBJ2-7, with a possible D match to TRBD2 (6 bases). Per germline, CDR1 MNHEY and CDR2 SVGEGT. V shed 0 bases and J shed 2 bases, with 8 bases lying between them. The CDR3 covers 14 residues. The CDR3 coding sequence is TGTGCCAGCAGTTACTCCGGGACTGCCTACGAGCAGTACTTC. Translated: CASSYSGTAYEQYF.

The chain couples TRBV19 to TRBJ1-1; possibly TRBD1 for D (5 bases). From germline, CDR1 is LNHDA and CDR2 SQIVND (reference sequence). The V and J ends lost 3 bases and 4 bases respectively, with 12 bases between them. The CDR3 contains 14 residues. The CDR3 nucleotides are TGTGCCAGTAGTATGGTTTGGGGGTCCACTGAAGCTTTCTTT. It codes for CASSMVWGSTEAFF.

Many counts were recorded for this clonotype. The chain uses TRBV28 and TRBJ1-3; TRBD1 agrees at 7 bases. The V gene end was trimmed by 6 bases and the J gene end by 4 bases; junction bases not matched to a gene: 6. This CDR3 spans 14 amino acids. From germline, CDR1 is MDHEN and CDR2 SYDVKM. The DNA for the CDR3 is TGTGCCAGCAGCTTGACAGGGCACGGAAACACCATATATTTT. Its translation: CASSLTGHGNTIYF.

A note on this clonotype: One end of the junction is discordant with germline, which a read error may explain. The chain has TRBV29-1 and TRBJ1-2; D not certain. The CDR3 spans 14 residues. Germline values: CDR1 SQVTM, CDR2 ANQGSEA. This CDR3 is CSVEEIGSHYGHTF. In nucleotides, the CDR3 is TGCAGCGTTGAAGAAATAGGGTCGCACTATGGCCACACCTTC.

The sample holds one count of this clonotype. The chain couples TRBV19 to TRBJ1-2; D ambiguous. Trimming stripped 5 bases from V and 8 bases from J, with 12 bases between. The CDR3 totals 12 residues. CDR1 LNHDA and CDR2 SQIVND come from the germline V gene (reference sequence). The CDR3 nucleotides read TGTGCCAGTAGTTGGAGGGAAGGAGGCTACACCTTC. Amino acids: CASSWREGGYTF. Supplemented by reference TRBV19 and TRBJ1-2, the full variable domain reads DGGITQSPKYLFRKEGQNVTLSCEQNLNHDAMYWYRQDPGQGLRLIYYSQIVNDFQKGDIAEGYSVSREKKESFPLTVTSAQKNPTAFYLCASSWREGGYTFGSGTRLTVV.

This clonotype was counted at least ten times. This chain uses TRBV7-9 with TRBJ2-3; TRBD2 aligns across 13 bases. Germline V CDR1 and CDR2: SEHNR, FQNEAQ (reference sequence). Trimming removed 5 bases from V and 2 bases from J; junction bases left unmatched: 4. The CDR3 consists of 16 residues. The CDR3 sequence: CASSHGLAGATDTQYF. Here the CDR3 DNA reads TGTGCCAGCAGCCACGGACTAGCGGGAGCCACAGATACGCAGTATTTT.

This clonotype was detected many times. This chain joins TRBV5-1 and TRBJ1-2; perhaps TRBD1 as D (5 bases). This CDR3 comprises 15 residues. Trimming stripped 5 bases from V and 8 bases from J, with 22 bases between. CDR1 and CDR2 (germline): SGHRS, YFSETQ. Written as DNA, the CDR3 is TGCGCCAGCAGATCGGTTCAGGGAGGTATTGAGGGCTACACCTTC. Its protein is CASRSVQGGIEGYTF.

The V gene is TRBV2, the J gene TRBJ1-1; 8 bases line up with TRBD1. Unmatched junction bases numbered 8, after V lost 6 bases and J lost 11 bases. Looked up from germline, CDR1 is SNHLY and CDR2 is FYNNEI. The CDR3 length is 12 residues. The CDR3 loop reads CASSRDRTFAFF. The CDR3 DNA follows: TGTGCCAGCAGCCGGGACAGGACGTTCGCTTTCTTT.